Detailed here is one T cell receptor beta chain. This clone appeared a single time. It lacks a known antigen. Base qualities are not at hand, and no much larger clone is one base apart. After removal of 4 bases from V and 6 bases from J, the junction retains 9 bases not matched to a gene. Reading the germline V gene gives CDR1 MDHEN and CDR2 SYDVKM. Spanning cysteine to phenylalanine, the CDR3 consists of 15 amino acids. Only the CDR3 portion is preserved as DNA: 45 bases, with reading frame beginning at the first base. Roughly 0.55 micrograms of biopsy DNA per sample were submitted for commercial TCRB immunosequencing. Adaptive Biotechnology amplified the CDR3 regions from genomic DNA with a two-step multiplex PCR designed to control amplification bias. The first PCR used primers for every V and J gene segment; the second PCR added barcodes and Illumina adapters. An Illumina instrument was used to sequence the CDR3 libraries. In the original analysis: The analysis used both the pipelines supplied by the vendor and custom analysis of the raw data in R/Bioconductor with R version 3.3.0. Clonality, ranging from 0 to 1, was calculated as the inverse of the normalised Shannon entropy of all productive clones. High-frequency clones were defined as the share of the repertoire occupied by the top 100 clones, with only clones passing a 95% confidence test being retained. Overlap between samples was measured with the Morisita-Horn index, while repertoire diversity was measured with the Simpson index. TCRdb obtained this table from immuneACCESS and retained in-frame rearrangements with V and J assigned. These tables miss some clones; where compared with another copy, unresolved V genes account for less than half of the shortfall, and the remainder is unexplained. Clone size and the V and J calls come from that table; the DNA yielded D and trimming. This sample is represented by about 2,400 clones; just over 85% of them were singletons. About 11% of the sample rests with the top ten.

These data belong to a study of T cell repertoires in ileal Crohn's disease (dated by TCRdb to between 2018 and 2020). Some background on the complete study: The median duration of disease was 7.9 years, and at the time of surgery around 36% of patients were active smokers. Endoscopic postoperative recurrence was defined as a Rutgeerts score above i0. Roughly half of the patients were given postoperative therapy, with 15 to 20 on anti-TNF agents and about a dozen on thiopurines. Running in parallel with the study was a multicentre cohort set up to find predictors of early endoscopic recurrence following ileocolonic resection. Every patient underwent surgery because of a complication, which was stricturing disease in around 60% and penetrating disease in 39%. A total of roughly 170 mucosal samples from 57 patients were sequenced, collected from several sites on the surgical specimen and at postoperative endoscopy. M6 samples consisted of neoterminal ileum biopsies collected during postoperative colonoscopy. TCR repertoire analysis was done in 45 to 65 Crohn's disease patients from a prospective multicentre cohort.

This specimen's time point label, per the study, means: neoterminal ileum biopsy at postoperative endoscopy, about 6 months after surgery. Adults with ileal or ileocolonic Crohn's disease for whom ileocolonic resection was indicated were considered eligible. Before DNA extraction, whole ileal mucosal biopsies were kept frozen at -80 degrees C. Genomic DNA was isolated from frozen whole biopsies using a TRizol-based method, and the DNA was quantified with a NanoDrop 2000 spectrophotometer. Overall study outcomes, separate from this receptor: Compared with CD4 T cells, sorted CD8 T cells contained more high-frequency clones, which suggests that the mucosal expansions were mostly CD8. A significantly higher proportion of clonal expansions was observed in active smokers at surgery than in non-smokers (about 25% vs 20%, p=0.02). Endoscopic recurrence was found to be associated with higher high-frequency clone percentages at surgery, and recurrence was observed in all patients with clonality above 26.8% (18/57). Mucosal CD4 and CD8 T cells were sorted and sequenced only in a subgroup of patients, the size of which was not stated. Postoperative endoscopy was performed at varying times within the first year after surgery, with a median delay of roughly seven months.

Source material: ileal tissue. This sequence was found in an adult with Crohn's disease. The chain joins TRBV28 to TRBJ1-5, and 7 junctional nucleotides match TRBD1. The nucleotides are TGTGCCAGCAGTTCGCACACAGGGGAGGGTCAGCCCCAGCATTTT. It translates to CASSSHTGEGQPQHF.